This entry is about one T cell receptor beta chain. TCR beta sequences were obtained from blood CD8+ and CD4+ T cells. Patients with Susac syndrome fulfilled recently defined diagnostic criteria for definite or probable disease. The CDR3 consists of 15 residues. CDR1 SGDLS and CDR2 YYNGEE come from the germline V gene. Trimming took off 0 bases at V and 2 bases at J, with 10 bases between the two ends. The sample comes from a study of CD8 T cells in Susac syndrome. cDNA came from 0.5 to 1 ug RNA primed by random hexamers. TCRdb independently ran MiXCR on the immunoSEQ multiplex PCR reads; one entry per CDR3 protein. The repertoire holds about 210,000 distinct CDR3 sequences, with 94% as singletons.

The clonotype was recovered from a human donor with Susac syndrome. The chain combines TRBV9 with TRBJ2-3, with unresolved D. The specimen was CD4+ T cells from PBMCs. In DNA, the CDR3 is TGTGCCAGCAGCGTAGACGCCGACCCCACAGATACGCAGTATTTT. Translating it yields CASSVDADPTDTQYF.